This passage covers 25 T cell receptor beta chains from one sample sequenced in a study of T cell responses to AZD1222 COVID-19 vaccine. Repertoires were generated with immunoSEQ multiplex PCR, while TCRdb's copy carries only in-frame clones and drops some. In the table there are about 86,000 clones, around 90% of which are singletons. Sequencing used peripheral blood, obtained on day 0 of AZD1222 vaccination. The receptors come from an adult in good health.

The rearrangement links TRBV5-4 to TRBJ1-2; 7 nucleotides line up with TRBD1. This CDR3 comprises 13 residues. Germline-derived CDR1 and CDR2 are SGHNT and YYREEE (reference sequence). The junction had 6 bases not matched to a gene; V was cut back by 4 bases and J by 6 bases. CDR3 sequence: CASSPNRGDGYTF. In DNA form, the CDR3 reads TGTGCCAGCAGCCCCAACAGGGGTGATGGCTACACCTTC.

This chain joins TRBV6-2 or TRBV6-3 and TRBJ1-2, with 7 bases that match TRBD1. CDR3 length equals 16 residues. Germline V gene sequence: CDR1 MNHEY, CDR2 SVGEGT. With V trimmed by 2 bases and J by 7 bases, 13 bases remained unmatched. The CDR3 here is CASSYDDRAFSGGYTF. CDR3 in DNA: TGTGCCAGCAGTTACGACGACAGGGCTTTCTCCGGTGGCTACACCTTC.

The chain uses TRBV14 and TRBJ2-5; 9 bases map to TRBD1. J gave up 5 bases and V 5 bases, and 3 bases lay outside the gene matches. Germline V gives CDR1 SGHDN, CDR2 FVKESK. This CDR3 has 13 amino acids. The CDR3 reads CASSWTGVETQYF. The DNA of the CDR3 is TGTGCCAGCAGCTGGACAGGGGTTGAGACCCAGTACTTC.

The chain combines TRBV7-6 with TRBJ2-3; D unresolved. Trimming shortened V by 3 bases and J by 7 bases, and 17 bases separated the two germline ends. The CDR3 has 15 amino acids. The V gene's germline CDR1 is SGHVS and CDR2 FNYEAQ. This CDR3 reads CASSLNLQILNTQYF. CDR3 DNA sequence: TGTGCCAGCAGCTTGAACTTACAAATTCTCAATACGCAGTATTTT.

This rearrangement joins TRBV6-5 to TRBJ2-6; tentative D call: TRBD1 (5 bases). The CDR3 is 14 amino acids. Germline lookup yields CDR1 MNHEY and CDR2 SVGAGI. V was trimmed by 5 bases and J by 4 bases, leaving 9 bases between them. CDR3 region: CASSQGFGANVLTF. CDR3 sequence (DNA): TGTGCCAGCAGTCAGGGTTTCGGGGCCAACGTCCTGACTTTC.

CDR3 in DNA: TGTGCCAGCGGGCCCTACAGCATGAACACTGAAGCTTTCTTT. Its protein product is CASGPYSMNTEAFF. The rearrangement uses TRBV7-2 and TRBJ1-1; D is undetermined. From germline, CDR1 is SGHTA and CDR2 FQGNSA. The CDR3 length is 14 residues. The V and J ends lost 8 bases and 0 bases respectively, with 13 bases between them.

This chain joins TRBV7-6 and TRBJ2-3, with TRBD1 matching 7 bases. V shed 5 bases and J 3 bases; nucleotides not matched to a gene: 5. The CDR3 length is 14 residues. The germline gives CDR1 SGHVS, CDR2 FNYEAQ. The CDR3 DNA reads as TGTGCCAGCAGCCGAGGACAGGTGACAGATACGCAGTATTTT. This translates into CASSRGQVTDTQYF.

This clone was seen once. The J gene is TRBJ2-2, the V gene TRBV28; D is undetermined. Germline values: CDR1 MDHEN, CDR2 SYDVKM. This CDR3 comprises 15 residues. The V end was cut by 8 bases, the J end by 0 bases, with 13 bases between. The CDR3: CASAGSLPNTGELFF. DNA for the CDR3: TGTGCCAGCGCCGGCAGCCTGCCGAACACCGGGGAGCTGTTTTTT.

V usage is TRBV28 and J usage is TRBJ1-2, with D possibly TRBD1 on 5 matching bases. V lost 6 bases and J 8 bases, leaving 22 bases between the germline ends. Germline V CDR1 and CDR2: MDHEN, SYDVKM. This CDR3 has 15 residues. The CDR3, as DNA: TGTGCCAGCAGGGTTTTAACGGGGGGTACCAGCGGCTACACCTTC. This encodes CASRVLTGGTSGYTF.

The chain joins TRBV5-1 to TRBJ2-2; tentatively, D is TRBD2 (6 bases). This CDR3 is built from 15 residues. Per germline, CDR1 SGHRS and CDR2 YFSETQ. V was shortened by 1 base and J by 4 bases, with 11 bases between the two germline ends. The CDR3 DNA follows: TGCGCCAGCAGCTTGCCAGGGACTGGCACCGGGGAGCTGTTTTTT. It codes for CASSLPGTGTGELFF.

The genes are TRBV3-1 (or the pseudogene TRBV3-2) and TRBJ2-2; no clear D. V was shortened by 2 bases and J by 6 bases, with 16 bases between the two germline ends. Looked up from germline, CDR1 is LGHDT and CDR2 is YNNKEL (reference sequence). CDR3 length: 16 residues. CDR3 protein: CASSQSRAWEAGELFF. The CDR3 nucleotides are TGTGCCAGCAGCCAAAGCCGGGCGTGGGAAGCCGGGGAGCTGTTTTTT.

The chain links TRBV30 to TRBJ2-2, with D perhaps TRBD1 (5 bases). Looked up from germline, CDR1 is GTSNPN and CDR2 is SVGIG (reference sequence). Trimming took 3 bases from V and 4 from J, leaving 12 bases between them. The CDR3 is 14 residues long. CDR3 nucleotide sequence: TGTGCCTGGAGCGGCAGGGATAGCACCGGGGAGCTGTTTTTT. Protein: CAWSGRDSTGELFF.

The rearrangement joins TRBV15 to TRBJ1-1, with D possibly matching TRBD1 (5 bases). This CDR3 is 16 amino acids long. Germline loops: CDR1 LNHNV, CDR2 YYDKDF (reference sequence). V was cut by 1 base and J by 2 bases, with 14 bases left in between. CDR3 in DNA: TGTGCCACCAGCAGAGGGAGTAACAGGAGAAACACTGAAGCTTTCTTT. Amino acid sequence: CATSRGSNRRNTEAFF.

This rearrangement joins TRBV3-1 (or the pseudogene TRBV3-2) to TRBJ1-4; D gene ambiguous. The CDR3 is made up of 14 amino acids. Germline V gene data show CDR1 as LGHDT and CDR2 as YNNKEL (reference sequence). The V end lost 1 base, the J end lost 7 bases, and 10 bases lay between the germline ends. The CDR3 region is CASSQGQAGEKLFF. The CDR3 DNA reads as TGTGCCAGCAGCCAAGGCCAAGCGGGTGAAAAACTGTTTTTT.

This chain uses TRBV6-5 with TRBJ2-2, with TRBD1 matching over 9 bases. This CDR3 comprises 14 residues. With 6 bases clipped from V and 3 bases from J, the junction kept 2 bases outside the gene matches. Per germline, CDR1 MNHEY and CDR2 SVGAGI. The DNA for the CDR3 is TGTGCCAGCAGGAGGGACAGGGACACCGGGGAGCTGTTTTTT. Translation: CASRRDRDTGELFF.

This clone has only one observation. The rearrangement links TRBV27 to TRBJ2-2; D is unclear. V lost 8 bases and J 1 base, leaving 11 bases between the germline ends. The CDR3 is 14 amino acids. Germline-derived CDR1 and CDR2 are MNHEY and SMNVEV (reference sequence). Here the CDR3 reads CASPVLKNTGELFF. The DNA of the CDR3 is TGTGCCAGCCCCGTTCTGAAGAACACCGGGGAGCTGTTTTTT.

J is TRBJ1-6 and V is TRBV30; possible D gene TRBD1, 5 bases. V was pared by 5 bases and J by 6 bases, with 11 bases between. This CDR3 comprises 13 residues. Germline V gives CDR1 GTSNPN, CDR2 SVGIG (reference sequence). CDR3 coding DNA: TGTGCCTGGGAAGTGGGGGGTAATTCACCCCTCCACTTT. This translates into CAWEVGGNSPLHF. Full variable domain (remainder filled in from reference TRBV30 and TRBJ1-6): SQTIHQWPATLVQPVGSPLSLECTVEGTSNPNLYWYRQAAGRGLQLLFYSVGIGQISSEVPQNLSASRPQDRQFILSSKKLLLSDSGFYLCAWEVGGNSPLHFGNGTRLTVT.

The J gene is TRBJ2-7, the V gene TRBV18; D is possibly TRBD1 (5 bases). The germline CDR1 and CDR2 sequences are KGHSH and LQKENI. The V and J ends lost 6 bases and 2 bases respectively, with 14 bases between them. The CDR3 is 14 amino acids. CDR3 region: CASSPRQTTYEQYF. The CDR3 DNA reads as TGTGCCAGCTCGCCTCGACAGACAACCTACGAGCAGTACTTC.

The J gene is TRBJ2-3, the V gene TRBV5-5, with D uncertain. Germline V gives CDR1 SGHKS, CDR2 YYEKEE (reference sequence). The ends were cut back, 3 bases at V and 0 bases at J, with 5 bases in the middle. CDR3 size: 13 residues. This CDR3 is CASSYQSTDTQYF. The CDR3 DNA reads TGTGCCAGCAGCTATCAGAGCACAGATACGCAGTATTTT.

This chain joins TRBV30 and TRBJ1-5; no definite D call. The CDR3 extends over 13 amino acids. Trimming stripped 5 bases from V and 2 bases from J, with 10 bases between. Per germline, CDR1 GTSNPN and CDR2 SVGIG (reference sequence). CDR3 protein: CAWGQNGNQPQHF. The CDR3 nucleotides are TGTGCCTGGGGGCAAAATGGCAATCAGCCCCAGCATTTT.

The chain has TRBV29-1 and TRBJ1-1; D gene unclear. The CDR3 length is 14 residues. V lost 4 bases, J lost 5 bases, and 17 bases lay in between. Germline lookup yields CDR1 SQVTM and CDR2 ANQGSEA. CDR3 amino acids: CSVGGRTSGTEAFF. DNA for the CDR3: TGCAGCGTTGGCGGACGGACGTCCGGGACTGAAGCTTTCTTT.

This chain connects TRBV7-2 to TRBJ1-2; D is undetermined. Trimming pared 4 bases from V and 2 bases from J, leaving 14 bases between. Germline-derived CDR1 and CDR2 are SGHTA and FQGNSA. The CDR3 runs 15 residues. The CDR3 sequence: CASSSGFTLNYGYTF. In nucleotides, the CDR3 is TGTGCCAGCAGCTCCGGGTTCACCCTGAACTATGGCTACACCTTC.

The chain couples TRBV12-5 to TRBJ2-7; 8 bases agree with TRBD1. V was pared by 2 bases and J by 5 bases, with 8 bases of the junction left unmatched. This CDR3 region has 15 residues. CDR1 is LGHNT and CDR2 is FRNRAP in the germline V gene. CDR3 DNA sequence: TGTGCTAGTGGTTTGCCTGGACAGGGTTTCGACGAGCAGTACTTC. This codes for CASGLPGQGFDEQYF.

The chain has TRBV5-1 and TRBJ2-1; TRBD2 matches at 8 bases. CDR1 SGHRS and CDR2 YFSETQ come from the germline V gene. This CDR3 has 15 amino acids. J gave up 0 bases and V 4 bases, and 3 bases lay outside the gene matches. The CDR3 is CASSPTSVSYNEQFF. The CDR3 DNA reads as TGCGCCAGCAGCCCGACTAGCGTCTCCTACAATGAGCAGTTCTTC.

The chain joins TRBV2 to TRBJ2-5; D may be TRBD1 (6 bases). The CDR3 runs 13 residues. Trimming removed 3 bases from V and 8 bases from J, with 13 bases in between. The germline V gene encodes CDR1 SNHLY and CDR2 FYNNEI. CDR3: CASSDPVGGTQYF. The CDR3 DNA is TGTGCCAGCAGTGATCCCGTAGGGGGTACCCAGTACTTC.